Sequencing of this T cell receptor (beta chain) was carried out in a study of CD8+ T cells in alopecia areata. Study context: Tofacitinib dosing lasted 6 to 18 months, which was then followed by 6 months off drug.

Isolated RNA was reverse transcribed into cDNA used as the sequencing template. Some clones are missing from TCRdb's copy, which holds only in-frame ones; the method was immunoSEQ multiplex PCR. The table lists fewer than 200,000 clones, 67% of them singletons. Study-wide results and limits: TCR sharing was clearer in mice than between patients, perhaps partly owing to patient HLA diversity.

Of note for this clone: Its target is unknown.

Germline assignment: CDR1 SQVTM and CDR2 ANQGSEA. The length of the CDR3 is 11 residues. Trimming pared 0 bases from V and 8 bases from J, leaving 7 bases between. CD4+ and CD8+ T cells were sorted from PBMCs. J is TRBJ1-2 and V is TRBV29-1, with D possibly being TRBD1 (5 bases). The input for sequencing was CD8+ T cells sorted from blood, taken at week 0. This TCR derives from a human donor with alopecia areata. CDR3 in DNA: TGCAGCGTTGAAGACAGGGAAGGCTACACCTTC. Translated: CSVEDREGYTF.